Below are 7 T cell receptor beta chains sequenced from a single sample in a study of blood T cell repertoires in COVID-19. Sequencing used immunoSEQ multiplex PCR; TCRdb keeps in-frame clones, though not all of them. The table has hundreds of thousands of clones, around 90% seen once. Material for sequencing was peripheral blood. Every receptor here comes from a middle-aged woman with COVID-19, enrolled during active disease.

The chain carries TRBV25-1 and TRBJ2-6; TRBD1 might be the D (7 bases). The CDR3 is 14 amino acids. The germline V and J ends were trimmed by 10 bases and 1 base, with 11 bases remaining between them. Germline V gene lookup returns CDR1 MGHDK and CDR2 SYGVNS. The CDR3 DNA sequence: TGTGCCACAGGGGGAGGATCTGGGGCCAACGTCCTGACTTTC. This codes for CATGGGSGANVLTF. Filled out from reference TRBV25-1 and TRBJ2-6, the complete variable domain reads EADIYQTPRYLVIGTGKKITLECSQTMGHDKMYWYQQDPGMELHLIHYSYGVNSTEKGDLSSESTVSRIRTEHFPLTLESARPSHTSQYLCATGGGSGANVLTFGAGSRLTVL.

The chain couples TRBV28 to TRBJ2-7; the D gene is possibly TRBD1 (5 bases). Germline assignment: CDR1 MDHEN and CDR2 SYDVKM. V was trimmed by 5 bases and J by 7 bases, leaving 24 bases between them. The CDR3 consists of 16 residues. The CDR3 here is CASSTTGSGRLVEQYF. In nucleotides, the CDR3 is TGTGCCAGCAGTACAACAGGATCTGGAAGGCTTGTGGAGCAGTACTTC.

This rearrangement joins TRBV6-5 to TRBJ1-2; 7 nucleotides match TRBD1. CDR1 MNHEY and CDR2 SVGAGI come from the germline V gene. The trim removed 6 bases at V and 7 bases at J, leaving 14 bases unmatched. CDR3 length: 15 residues. DNA of the CDR3: TGTGCCAGCAGACCCACTGGACAGGCAATTTTTGGCTACACCTTC. Protein product: CASRPTGQAIFGYTF.

The chain links TRBV6-1 to TRBJ1-2, with unresolved D. Per germline, CDR1 MNHNS and CDR2 SASEGT. Trimming removed 0 bases from V and 4 bases from J, with 12 bases in between. This CDR3 comprises 15 residues. CDR3 nucleotides: TGTGCCAGCAGTGAAGCGCTTCTGGGCCTCTATGGCTACACCTTC. Amino acids: CASSEALLGLYGYTF.

The chain combines TRBV28 with TRBJ2-7; D gene uncertain. From germline, CDR1 is MDHEN and CDR2 SYDVKM. The CDR3 is 13 amino acids. With 8 bases removed from V and 2 bases from J, the gap between germline ends came to 13 bases. The CDR3 loop is CASAMQATYEQYF. In DNA, the CDR3 is TGTGCCAGCGCGATGCAGGCCACCTACGAGCAGTACTTC.

The genes are TRBV28 and TRBJ2-7; 9 bases align to TRBD2. Germline V gene sequence: CDR1 MDHEN, CDR2 SYDVKM. The trim removed 5 bases at V and 2 bases at J, leaving 7 bases unmatched. The CDR3 extends over 15 amino acids. CDR3 in amino acids: CASSPPQRGAYEQYF. CDR3 DNA sequence: TGTGCCAGCAGTCCACCCCAGCGGGGGGCCTACGAGCAGTACTTC.

The chain has TRBV28 and TRBJ2-3; a possible D gene is TRBD2 (5 bases). Germline V gene sequence: CDR1 MDHEN, CDR2 SYDVKM. The ends were cut back, 6 bases at V and 3 bases at J, with 16 bases in the middle. The CDR3 length is 15 residues. The CDR3 loop is CASSAQRPRTDTQYF. DNA of the CDR3: TGTGCCAGCAGCGCCCAGCGGCCACGGACAGATACGCAGTATTTT. Supplemented by reference TRBV28 and TRBJ2-3, the full variable domain reads DVKVTQSSRYLVKRTGEKVFLECVQDMDHENMFWYRQDPGLGLRLIYFSYDVKMKEKGDIPEGYSVSREKKERFSLILESASTNQTSMYLCASSAQRPRTDTQYFGPGTRLTVL.